This T cell receptor beta chain appears in the sequencing data of a study of blood T cell repertoires in COVID-19. Study as a whole: Sites across the United States, Italy and Spain contributed samples from acute and convalescent COVID-19. PBMCs, B-cell-depleted T cells, or T cells provided the cDNA or gDNA that made up the material.

Germline CDR1 KGHDR, CDR2 SFDVKD. Trimming took off 2 bases at V and 6 bases at J, with 18 bases between the two ends. The CDR3 is 17 residues long. Authors' methods: Estimated nucleated cell counts came from reference gene primer amplification. Clones were read by immunoSEQ multiplex PCR, and TCRdb kept only the in-frame ones, dropping some. The V and J calls and the clone size are those of that table, but D and trimming were determined from the DNA. The sample comprises roughly 200,000 clones, approximately 86% of which are singletons, and over 2.5% rests with the top ten. The receptor's source is a man aged 55 to 69 with acute or convalescent COVID-19. The rearrangement links TRBV24-1 to TRBJ2-2, with TRBD1 as a possible D gene (7 bases). The specimen was peripheral blood. CDR3 loop: CATSDSRGRGRSGELFF. The CDR3, as DNA: TGTGCCACCAGTGATTCCCGCGGCAGGGGGAGGTCCGGGGAGCTGTTTTTT.